Listed below are T cell receptor beta chains from one sample, sequenced in a study of response to subunit inactivated influenza vaccine. TCRdb reprocessed the RT-PCR reads with MiXCR, giving one entry per CDR3 protein. The profile shows approximately 570,000 distinct CDR3 sequences, around 8% of them singletons. The material was PBMCs from blood, obtained around 25 months after vaccination. The receptor source for this set is a man aged 50-75 years who received an inactivated influenza vaccine. CDR3s include the opening cysteine and the closing phenylalanine or tryptophan. The D gene is left open where the match is weak. Rows give clone size only sometimes, using once, few, many, or a class for an expanded clone.

V gene	clone size	D gene	J gene	CDR3 DNA	CDR3 protein
TRBV7-9	-	-	TRBJ2-2	TGTGCCAGCAGCTTCCAAAGGCGGGGCGGCACCGGGGAGCTGTTTTTT	CASSFQRRGGTGELFF
TRBV10-2	few	-	TRBJ2-5	TGCGCCAGCAGTGGCGGACGTGAGACCCAGTACTTC	CASSGGRETQYF
TRBV12-3/TRBV12-4	many	-	TRBJ1-6	TGTGCCAGCAGCCAAGACCCGAGCCCACCCCTCCACTTT	CASSQDPSPPLHF
TRBV6-5	few	TRBD2	TRBJ2-1	TGTGCCAGCAGTTCCTTAGCGGGGGCCCTGGGGAATGAGCAGTTCTTC	CASSSLAGALGNEQFF
TRBV4-2	-	TRBD2	TRBJ2-1	TGTGCCAGCAGCCTACTAGCGGGGGGATCTGATGAGCAGTTCTTC	CASSLLAGGSDEQFF
TRBV12-3/TRBV12-4	many	-	TRBJ1-4	TGTGCCAGCAGTTCGTGGGGGAGGGAAGAAAAACTGTTTTTT	CASSSWGREEKLFF
TRBV12-5	many	-	TRBJ1-1	TGTGCTAGTGGTTTGGTACTGTCAGGGTCTCCCACGGTGGCTTTCTTT	CASGLVLSGSPTVAFF
TRBV18	-	TRBD1	TRBJ2-1	TGTGCCAGCTCACCACCCGGGACAGGGGGTAGGGATGAGCAGTTCTTC	CASSPPGTGGRDEQFF
TRBV7-9	-	-	TRBJ2-2	TGTGCCAGCAGCTTAGTTCAGGTTACCGGGGAGCTGTTTTTT	CASSLVQVTGELFF
TRBV10-3	-	TRBD1	TRBJ2-1	TGTGCCATCAGTGACTTAGGGGGCCCCCTCAATGAGCAGTTCTTC	CAISDLGGPLNEQFF
TRBV15	few	-	TRBJ2-7	TGTGCCACCAGCAGAGACGAGGGTCCCTACGAGCAGTACTTC	CATSRDEGPYEQYF
TRBV7-8	few	-	TRBJ1-6	TGTGCCAGCAGCTCCCAGGGAGGCGGCTCCTATAATTCACCCCTCCACTTT	CASSSQGGGSYNSPLHF
TRBV4-3	-	-	TRBJ1-5	TGCGCCAGCAGCCAAGTTTATCAGAGCAATCAGCCCCAGCATTTT	CASSQVYQSNQPQHF
TRBV7-8	-	TRBD1	TRBJ2-6	TGTGCCAGCAGCAAGACGACAGGGGGCCTCTCTGGGGCCAACGTCCTGACTTTC	CASSKTTGGLSGANVLTF
TRBV6-5	-	-	TRBJ2-2	TGTGCCAGCAGTTACTCGTACAGCCTCCACACCGGGGAGCTGTTTTTT	CASSYSYSLHTGELFF
TRBV2	few	-	TRBJ2-6	TGTGCCAGCAGGCCGGGACCTTCTGGGGCCAACGTCCTGACTTTC	CASRPGPSGANVLTF
TRBV12-3/TRBV12-4	-	-	TRBJ2-7	TGTGCCAGCAGTTTGGGGGACGGTTTTGAGCAGTACTTC	CASSLGDGFEQYF
TRBV2	many	-	TRBJ2-7	TGTGCCAGCAGTGAGACCGGCAGCAGCTACGAGCAGTACTTC	CASSETGSSYEQYF
TRBV20-1	many	-	TRBJ1-1	TGCAGTGCTAGAAGCGAGCGGGGGAACACTGAAGCTTTCTTT	CSARSERGNTEAFF
TRBV4-3	few	TRBD1	TRBJ2-1	TGCGCCAGCAGCCAAGACGTGGGACAGGGACTACGAAATGAGCAGTTCTTC	CASSQDVGQGLRNEQFF
TRBV7-9	-	-	TRBJ2-7	TGTGCCAGCACCCCCCTCCCTACCTACGAGCAGTACTTC	CASTPLPTYEQYF
TRBV10-3	many	TRBD2	TRBJ2-3	TGTGCCATCAGTGAGGGGTTGACTAGCGGCACAGATACGCAGTATTTT	CAISEGLTSGTDTQYF
TRBV6-1	-	-	TRBJ1-3	TGTGCCAGCAGTGAAAGCGGGGACCTCTCTGGAAACACCATATATTTT	CASSESGDLSGNTIYF
TRBV5-1	many	TRBD2	TRBJ2-7	TGCGCCAGCAGCTTGATGGGACTAGCGGCCTACGAGCAGTACTTC	CASSLMGLAAYEQYF
TRBV5-1	-	-	TRBJ1-2	TGCGCCAGCAGCTTGAAGACAGGAACGGGCTACACCTTC	CASSLKTGTGYTF
TRBV20-1	many	TRBD2	TRBJ2-7	TGCAGTGCTCCGGGGAGGGGAAGGGTCTACGAGCAGTACTTC	CSAPGRGRVYEQYF
TRBV7-8	many	TRBD2	TRBJ2-2	TGTGCCAGCAGCTTACATGGCGGGGGGAACACCGGGGAGCTGTTTTTT	CASSLHGGGNTGELFF
TRBV29-1	few	-	TRBJ2-3	TGCAGCGTTGGCCCGGAGACAGATACGCAGTATTTT	CSVGPETDTQYF
TRBV3-1	few	-	TRBJ2-7	TGTGCCAGCAGCCCGACTCGGCGCGGGGCCCACGAGCAGTACTTC	CASSPTRRGAHEQYF
TRBV20-1	-	-	TRBJ1-5	TGCAGTGCTAGAGGTCAGGCAGGCAATCAGCCCCAGCATTTT	CSARGQAGNQPQHF
TRBV11-2	-	-	TRBJ2-3	TGTGCCAGCAGCTTAAACGAAGATACGCAGTATTTT	CASSLNEDTQYF
TRBV20-1	many	TRBD1	TRBJ2-7	TGCAGTGCTAGGGGGACAGGGGGAAATCCCTACGAGCAGTACTTC	CSARGTGGNPYEQYF
TRBV20-1	many	-	TRBJ1-6	TGCAGTGCTAGAAGAACCCTGGATTCACCCCTCCACTTT	CSARRTLDSPLHF
TRBV4-1	-	-	TRBJ2-1	TGCGCCAGCAGCCAAGGGACTGGGGGGCGCAGCTATGAGCAGTTCTTC	CASSQGTGGRSYEQFF
TRBV5-1	many	TRBD2	TRBJ2-7	TGCGCCAGTCAGGGCGGGACTACCTTCACCTACGAGCAGTACTTC	CASQGGTTFTYEQYF
TRBV27	-	-	TRBJ2-1	TGTGCCAGCAGTGGATCCGGGACAAGGGGCAATGAGCAGTTCTTC	CASSGSGTRGNEQFF
TRBV20-1	few	TRBD2	TRBJ2-3	TGCAGTGCTAGTCGGGAGGTAGAAACAGATACGCAGTATTTT	CSASREVETDTQYF
TRBV29-1	few	TRBD2	TRBJ2-2	TGCAGCGTTGAACGGGGGGAAGCCGCGAACACCGGGGAGCTGTTTTTT	CSVERGEAANTGELFF
TRBV20-1	-	TRBD1	TRBJ2-7	TGCAGTGCCCCGGACAGGACCACCTACGAGCAGTACTTC	CSAPDRTTYEQYF
TRBV3-1	few	TRBD2	TRBJ2-7	TGTGCCAGCAGCCCGAGCGGGAGAGGCTACGAGCAGTACTTC	CASSPSGRGYEQYF
TRBV10-2	-	TRBD2	TRBJ2-7	TGCGCCAGCAGTCCTAGCGGACCCTCAATTGACTACGAGCAGTACTTC	CASSPSGPSIDYEQYF
TRBV27	few	-	TRBJ2-3	TGTGCCAGCAGTTCTCCCGGAGGTACCCGGGGAGATACGCAGTATTTT	CASSSPGGTRGDTQYF
TRBV7-2	-	-	TRBJ2-5	TGTGCCAGCAGCCCCAGTCGAGAGGCCCAGTACTTC	CASSPSREAQYF
TRBV29-1	-	-	TRBJ1-3	TGCAGCGTTGCTGGTGCCAGCCTGACCTCTGGAAACACCATATATTTT	CSVAGASLTSGNTIYF
TRBV12-3/TRBV12-4	many	-	TRBJ2-7	TGTGCCAGCAGAAGGACAACAACCTACGAGCAGTACTTC	CASRRTTTYEQYF
TRBV12-3/TRBV12-4	-	TRBD1	TRBJ2-1	TGTGCCAGCACCCCCCGCGGGACAGGATACAATGAGCAGTTCTTC	CASTPRGTGYNEQFF
TRBV12-3/TRBV12-4	-	-	TRBJ1-4	TGTGCCAGCAGTTTAGAGGGCGGAAGGTTGGGTGAAAAACTGTTTTTT	CASSLEGGRLGEKLFF
TRBV10-2	-	TRBD2	TRBJ2-5	TGCGCCAGCGGGACTACCCGACAAGAGACCCAGTACTTC	CASGTTRQETQYF
TRBV12-3/TRBV12-4	many	TRBD1	TRBJ2-2	TGTGCCAGCAGTGGGACAGGGGATAGCGGGGAGCTGTTTTTT	CASSGTGDSGELFF
TRBV10-3	-	-	TRBJ2-5	TGTGCCATCAAGAATAACGCGTACCAAGAGACCCAGTACTTC	CAIKNNAYQETQYF
TRBV28	many	-	TRBJ2-4	TGTGCCAGCAGTTTCCCCGGGACGGTGGAGGTCAAAAACATTCAGTACTTC	CASSFPGTVEVKNIQYF
TRBV20-1	few	-	TRBJ2-1	TGCAGTGCTGCACCCTCCGGGGCGGACCTCCGATTTTACAATGAGCAGTTCTTC	CSAAPSGADLRFYNEQFF
TRBV7-6	many	TRBD1	TRBJ2-6	TGTGCCAGCAGCTTAGCTACAGGGGCTGGGGCCAACGTCCTGACTTTC	CASSLATGAGANVLTF
TRBV24-1	-	TRBD1	TRBJ2-4	TGTGCCACCAGTGATTTGTGGGACAGGGTAGGCAAAAACATTCAGTACTTC	CATSDLWDRVGKNIQYF
TRBV6-2/TRBV6-3	few	TRBD2	TRBJ2-7	TGTGCCAGCAGCCCGCGGGGGGCGGGAACCTACGAGCAGTACTTC	CASSPRGAGTYEQYF
TRBV3-1	few	TRBD2	TRBJ2-5	TGTGCCAGCAGCCAAGATAAGGCTAGCGGGACTACAGCTCTAGAGACCCAGTACTTC	CASSQDKASGTTALETQYF
TRBV5-1	-	TRBD1	TRBJ2-7	TGCGCCAGCAGCCTCGGTAGTGGGACAGGGTTTTCCTACGAGCAGTACTTC	CASSLGSGTGFSYEQYF